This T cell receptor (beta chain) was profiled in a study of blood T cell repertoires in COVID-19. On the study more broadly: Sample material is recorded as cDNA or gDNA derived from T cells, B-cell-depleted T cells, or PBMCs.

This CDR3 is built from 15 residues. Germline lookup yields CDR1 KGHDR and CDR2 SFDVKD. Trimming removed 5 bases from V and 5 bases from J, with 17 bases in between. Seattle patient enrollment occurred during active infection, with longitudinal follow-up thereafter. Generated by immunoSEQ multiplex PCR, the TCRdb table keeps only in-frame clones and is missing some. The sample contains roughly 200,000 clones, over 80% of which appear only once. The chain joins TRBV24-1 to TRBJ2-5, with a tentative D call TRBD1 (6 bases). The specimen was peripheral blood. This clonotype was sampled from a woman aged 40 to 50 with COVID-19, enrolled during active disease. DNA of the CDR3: TGTGCCACCAGTGGTCAAGCTAGGGGGATGGAGACCCAGTACTTC. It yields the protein CATSGQARGMETQYF.